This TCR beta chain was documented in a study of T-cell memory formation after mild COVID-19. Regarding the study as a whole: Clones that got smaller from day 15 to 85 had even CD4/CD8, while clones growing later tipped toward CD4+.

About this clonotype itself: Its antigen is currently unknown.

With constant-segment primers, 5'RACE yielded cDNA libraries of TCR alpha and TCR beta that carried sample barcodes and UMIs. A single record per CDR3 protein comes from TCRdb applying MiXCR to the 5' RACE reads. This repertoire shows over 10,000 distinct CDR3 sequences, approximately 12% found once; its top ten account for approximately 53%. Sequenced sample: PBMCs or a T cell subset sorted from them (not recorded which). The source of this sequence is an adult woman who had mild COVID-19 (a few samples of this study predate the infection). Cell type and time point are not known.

CDR3: CASSQPGPGTGSYNEQFF. CDR3 nucleotides: TGTGCCAGCAGCCAACCGGGCCCCGGGACAGGGTCCTACAATGAGCAGTTCTTC. The chain carries TRBV3-1 and TRBJ2-1, with TRBD1 matching over 9 bases. The CDR3 runs to 18 residues. The V segment lost 2 bases and the J segment 1 base; nucleotides outside the gene matches: 9. Germline values: CDR1 LGHDT, CDR2 YNNKEL (reference sequence).